This TCR beta chain is from a study of T cell changes during pregnancy in multiple sclerosis. Germline V CDR1 and CDR2: SGHDT, YYEEEE. The CDR3 is 12 amino acids. Between the trimmed V and J ends, which lost 4 bases and 6 bases, there was a span of 11 bases. Libraries were prepared by immunoSEQ multiplex PCR; TCRdb keeps only in-frame clonotypes and omits some of them. The sample has some 41,000 clones, roughly 84% seen once. This material consisted of CD8+ T cells from peripheral blood mononuclear cells, taken in the first trimester of pregnancy. The chain couples TRBV5-6 to TRBJ2-7; D might be TRBD2 (6 bases). The receptor was derived from a female donor with multiple sclerosis, enrolled in a pregnancy study. In DNA form, the CDR3 reads TGTGCCAGCAGCGGACTACCTACCGAGCAGTACTTC. Translation gives CASSGLPTEQYF.